A single sample gave rise to the 27 T cell receptor beta chains below, sequenced in a study of OX40 agonist ivuxolimab in advanced cancers. Generated by immunoSEQ multiplex PCR, the TCRdb table keeps only in-frame clones and is missing some. The data hold fewer than 80,000 clones, with about 90% observed a single time. Material: CD4+ or CD8+ T cells sorted from blood, obtained in a trial of the OX40 agonist ivuxolimab. These receptor sequences come from an adult with an advanced solid tumor such as melanoma, head and neck, liver or kidney cancer.

The chain is built from TRBV6-1 and TRBJ2-3; a weak D match, TRBD1 (7 bases). The germline gives CDR1 MNHNS, CDR2 SASEGT. V dropped 10 bases and J dropped 2 bases, with 19 bases sitting between them. CDR3 length: 15 amino acids. CDR3 DNA: TGTGCCATCCAACTACAGGGGACTCCCACAGATACGCAGTATTTT. Protein sequence: CAIQLQGTPTDTQYF.

J is TRBJ2-7 and V is TRBV7-8; no definite D call. This CDR3 contains 14 residues. The V gene's germline CDR1 is SGHVS and CDR2 FQNEAQ. Deletions cut 5 bases from V and 3 bases from J, with 14 bases between. CDR3 sequence (DNA): TGTGCCAGCAGCCCTGGACGTGTGGTCTACGAGCAGTACTTC. Its translation is CASSPGRVVYEQYF.

The gene calls are TRBV5-1 and TRBJ1-3, with D possibly matching TRBD1 (5 bases). CDR3 length: 16 residues. Germline assignment: CDR1 SGHRS and CDR2 YFSETQ. The germline V and J ends were trimmed by 0 bases and 0 bases, with 10 bases remaining between them. CDR3 sequence (DNA): TGCGCCAGCAGCTTGGCCGTTGGGGGCTCTGGAAACACCATATATTTT. It yields the protein CASSLAVGGSGNTIYF.

J is TRBJ2-7 and V is TRBV28; D may be TRBD2 (5 bases). Trimming removed 2 bases from V and 3 bases from J, with 11 bases in between. The CDR3 is made up of 14 amino acids. Germline assignment: CDR1 MDHEN and CDR2 SYDVKM. The CDR3: CASSLLGDNYEQYF. In nucleotides, the CDR3 is TGTGCCAGCAGTTTACTCGGGGATAACTACGAGCAGTACTTC.

This chain uses TRBV5-1 with TRBJ2-7; TRBD1 agrees at 7 bases. This CDR3 comprises 15 residues. With V trimmed by 0 bases and J by 3 bases, 6 bases remained unmatched. Germline-derived CDR1 and CDR2 are SGHRS and YFSETQ. CDR3 bases: TGCGCCAGCAGCTTGGAGTGGGCAGGGGGCTACGAGCAGTACTTC. Translation: CASSLEWAGGYEQYF.

The chain recombines TRBV7-9 with TRBJ2-7; D not resolved. This CDR3 spans 13 amino acids. From germline, CDR1 is SEHNR and CDR2 FQNEAQ (reference sequence). The DNA for the CDR3 is TGTGCGGCGGAAAGCAGGTCTTCCTACGAGCAGTACTTC. This encodes CAAESRSSYEQYF. Full variable domain (rest looked up from reference TRBV7-9 and TRBJ2-7): DTGVSQNPRHKITKRGQNVTFRCDPISEHNRLYWYRQTLGQGPEFLTYFQNEAQLEKSRLLSDRFSAERPKGSFSTLEIQRTEQGDSAMYLCAAESRSSYEQYFGPGTRLTVT.

The chain combines TRBV5-4 with TRBJ2-3, with TRBD2 matching 11 bases. CDR1 SGHNT and CDR2 YYREEE come from the germline V gene (reference sequence). The junction had 7 bases not matched to a gene; V was cut back by 0 bases and J by 1 base. The CDR3 is made up of 18 amino acids. The DNA of the CDR3 is TGTGCCAGCAGCTTGGTTAACCTAGCGGGAGGTCGCACAGATACGCAGTATTTT. This codes for CASSLVNLAGGRTDTQYF. Using reference TRBV5-4 and TRBJ2-3 for the parts outside the CDR3, the full variable domain is ETGVTQSPTHLIKTRGQQVTLRCSSQSGHNTVSWYQQALGQGPQFIFQYYREEENGRGNFPPRFSGLQFPNYSSELNVNALELDDSALYLCASSLVNLAGGRTDTQYFGPGTRLTVL.

The chain carries TRBV5-1 and TRBJ2-7, with 10 bases fitting TRBD1. Losses at the gene ends were 2 bases for V and 3 bases for J; bases not matched to a gene: 8. Germline assignment: CDR1 SGHRS and CDR2 YFSETQ. This CDR3 has 16 amino acids. The CDR3 DNA reads TGCGCCAGCAGCTTATCCAGGGACAGGGGTATCTACGAGCAGTACTTC. This encodes CASSLSRDRGIYEQYF. Combining the CDR3 with reference TRBV5-1 and TRBJ2-7 gives the whole variable domain KAGVTQTPRYLIKTRGQQVTLSCSPISGHRSVSWYQQTPGQGLQFLFEYFSETQRNKGNFPGRFSGRQFSNSRSEMNVSTLELGDSALYLCASSLSRDRGIYEQYFGPGTRLTVT.

This clone has just one count. The rearrangement links TRBV25-1 to TRBJ1-5; the match to TRBD1 covers 7 bases. This CDR3 has 15 residues. After removal of 6 bases from V and 0 bases from J, the junction contained 5 bases not matched to a gene. Germline CDR1 and CDR2: MGHDK and SYGVNS. For the CDR3, the DNA is TGTGCCAGCAGCGCGACAGGGAATAGCAATCAGCCCCAGCATTTT. Translating gives CASSATGNSNQPQHF.

The rearrangement uses TRBV19 and TRBJ2-3, with D hard to call. This CDR3 comprises 13 residues. Germline V gene lookup returns CDR1 LNHDA and CDR2 SQIVND (reference sequence). With 6 bases removed from V and 6 bases from J, the gap between germline ends came to 13 bases. The CDR3 protein is CASSVIGGDTQYF. CDR3 bases: TGTGCCAGTAGCGTGATCGGTGGCGATACGCAGTATTTT.

This chain connects TRBV27 to TRBJ1-2; 10 bases are shared with TRBD1. Germline CDR1 reads MNHEY; CDR2 reads SMNVEV (reference sequence). The CDR3 length is 14 residues. V shed 5 bases and J 5 bases; nucleotides not matched to a gene: 5. The CDR3 loop reads CASSPRTGGYGYTF. CDR3 DNA sequence: TGTGCCAGCAGTCCCCGGACAGGGGGTTATGGCTACACCTTC.

J is TRBJ2-7 and V is TRBV11-2; D uncertain. V was cut by 1 base and J by 6 bases, with 7 bases left in between. The CDR3 contains 12 residues. Germline V gene lookup returns CDR1 SGHAT and CDR2 FQNNGV. The CDR3, as DNA: TGTGCCAGCAGCTTAGTTCCGCCCGAGCAGTACTTC. Translated, it gives CASSLVPPEQYF.

The chain recombines TRBV6-5 with TRBJ2-2; D is unresolved. This CDR3 contains 14 residues. The germline V gene encodes CDR1 MNHEY and CDR2 SVGAGI. Trimming took off 4 bases at V and 0 bases at J, with 6 bases between the two ends. The CDR3 loop reads CASSLAPNTGELFF. Here the CDR3 DNA reads TGTGCCAGCAGTTTGGCCCCGAACACCGGGGAGCTGTTTTTT.

The chain carries TRBV27 and TRBJ2-1; TRBD2 matches 11 bases. Trimming removed 3 bases from V and 4 bases from J; junction bases left unmatched: 2. This CDR3 comprises 15 residues. Germline V lookup: CDR1 MNHEY, CDR2 SMNVEV (reference sequence). CDR3 bases: TGTGCCAGCAGTTTTAGGACTAGCGGGTACAATGAGCAGTTCTTC. This gives the protein CASSFRTSGYNEQFF.

The V call is TRBV19, the J call TRBJ1-5; TRBD1 matches 9 bases. The CDR3 is 13 amino acids. Germline assignment: CDR1 LNHDA and CDR2 SQIVND (reference sequence). V trimming: 8 bases; J trimming: 2 bases; junction bases outside the gene matches: 1. This chain's CDR3 is CASGDRGNQPQHF. The CDR3 DNA reads as TGTGCCAGTGGGGACAGGGGCAATCAGCCCCAGCATTTT.

The V and J genes are TRBV19 and TRBJ2-7; 7 bases are shared with TRBD2. Trimming at V came to 5 bases and at J to 0 bases, leaving 13 bases not matched to a gene. CDR3 length equals 17 residues. Germline lookup yields CDR1 LNHDA and CDR2 SQIVND (reference sequence). In nucleotides, the CDR3 is TGTGCCAGTAGTCGGGGAGGGGCAGCGATTAGCTCCTACGAGCAGTACTTC. It is translated as CASSRGGAAISSYEQYF. Together with reference TRBV19 and TRBJ2-7, the CDR3 gives the full variable domain: DGGITQSPKYLFRKEGQNVTLSCEQNLNHDAMYWYRQDPGQGLRLIYYSQIVNDFQKGDIAEGYSVSREKKESFPLTVTSAQKNPTAFYLCASSRGGAAISSYEQYFGPGTRLTVT.

The sample holds a few counts of this clone. This chain's CDR3 is CASSLQGYTDTQYF. CDR3 DNA sequence: TGTGCCAGCAGTCTACAGGGGTACACAGATACGCAGTATTTT. The J gene is TRBJ2-3, the V gene TRBV2; the match to TRBD1 covers 7 bases. The CDR3 is 14 residues long. The trim removed 5 bases at V and 2 bases at J, leaving 4 bases unmatched. Germline V gene data show CDR1 as SNHLY and CDR2 as FYNNEI.

In the case of this clone: The identical CDR3 is also encoded by other nucleotide sequences in the sample. The V and J genes are TRBV6-5 and TRBJ2-7; no definite D call. CDR1 and CDR2 from the germline V gene are MNHEY and SVGAGI. V lost 4 bases and J 4 bases, leaving 5 bases between the germline ends. The CDR3 is 11 residues long. CDR3: CASSSIYEQYF. The DNA for the CDR3 is TGTGCCAGCAGTTCCATTTACGAGCAGTACTTC.

The chain has TRBV28 and TRBJ1-1; perhaps TRBD1 as D (6 bases). Germline values: CDR1 MDHEN, CDR2 SYDVKM. With 11 bases removed from V and 3 bases from J, the gap between germline ends came to 22 bases. CDR3 length: 15 residues. CDR3 sequence reads: CALEARMGAHTEAFF. The CDR3, as DNA: TGTGCCCTCGAAGCACGGATGGGGGCTCACACTGAAGCTTTCTTT.

This rearrangement joins TRBV19 to TRBJ2-3; D is perhaps TRBD1 (5 bases). Per the germline V gene, CDR1 is LNHDA and CDR2 is SQIVND (reference sequence). The CDR3 length is 15 residues. V was shortened by 3 bases and J by 4 bases, with 14 bases between the two germline ends. The CDR3 reads CASSMVQGTPDTQYF. CDR3 nucleotides: TGTGCCAGTAGTATGGTGCAGGGTACCCCAGATACGCAGTATTTT.

The rearrangement links TRBV9 to TRBJ1-3, with D uncertain. This CDR3 comprises 14 residues. V was pared by 6 bases and J by 1 base, with 11 bases between. Per the germline V gene, CDR1 is SGDLS and CDR2 is YYNGEE. CDR3 nucleotide sequence: TGTGCCAGCACATTCGAATCTTCTGGAAACACCATATATTTT. Amino acids: CASTFESSGNTIYF.

The chain combines TRBV27 with TRBJ2-1; TRBD2 agrees at 13 bases. V was clipped by 5 bases and J by 9 bases; unmatched bases: 16. The CDR3 contains 18 residues. CDR1 and CDR2 from the germline V gene are MNHEY and SMNVEV (reference sequence). The CDR3 loop is CASSAAGTSGMGHVEQFF. CDR3 DNA sequence: TGTGCCAGCAGTGCGGCCGGGACTAGCGGGATGGGCCACGTTGAGCAGTTCTTC.

V is TRBV7-3 and J is TRBJ2-7; 12 bases are a match to TRBD2. Germline CDR1 reads SGHTA; CDR2 reads FQGTGA. This CDR3 has 15 amino acids. V shed 5 bases and J 5 bases; nucleotides not matched to a gene: 7. Here the CDR3 reads CASSPRLAGVDEQYF. DNA of the CDR3: TGTGCCAGCAGCCCTAGACTAGCGGGAGTGGACGAGCAGTACTTC.

This sequence joins TRBV5-5 and TRBJ1-2, with 9 positions matching TRBD1. This CDR3 comprises 12 residues. V shed 4 bases and J 8 bases; nucleotides not matched to a gene: 3. Per germline, CDR1 SGHKS and CDR2 YYEKEE (reference sequence). The CDR3 loop is CASSPGTGGYTF. The CDR3 DNA reads as TGTGCCAGCAGCCCCGGGACAGGGGGCTACACCTTC.

The V and J genes are TRBV2 and TRBJ2-1; tentative D call: TRBD1 (5 bases). The V end was cut by 4 bases, the J end by 6 bases, with 13 bases between. This CDR3 has 14 amino acids. CDR1 is SNHLY and CDR2 is FYNNEI in the germline V gene. CDR3 DNA sequence: TGTGCCAGCAGTGCGCAGGGTCCTTCCAATGAGCAGTTCTTC. Residues: CASSAQGPSNEQFF.

The V gene is TRBV19, the J gene TRBJ1-2; the D gene is possibly TRBD1 (5 bases). The V gene lost 5 bases and the J gene lost 4 bases, with 8 bases spanning the gap. The CDR3 is 12 amino acids. Germline V lookup: CDR1 LNHDA, CDR2 SQIVND (reference sequence). The CDR3 DNA follows: TGTGCCAGTAGTCGGACAAGCTATGGCTACACCTTC. Protein: CASSRTSYGYTF.

The rearrangement joins TRBV28 to TRBJ1-5; TRBD1 might be the D (5 bases). The CDR3 length is 15 residues. Trimming stripped 7 bases from V and 0 bases from J, with 13 bases between. The germline CDR1 and CDR2 sequences are MDHEN and SYDVKM. Written as DNA, the CDR3 is TGTGCCAGCACCTTAAAGGGGATTAGCAATCAGCCCCAGCATTTT. The encoded protein is CASTLKGISNQPQHF.